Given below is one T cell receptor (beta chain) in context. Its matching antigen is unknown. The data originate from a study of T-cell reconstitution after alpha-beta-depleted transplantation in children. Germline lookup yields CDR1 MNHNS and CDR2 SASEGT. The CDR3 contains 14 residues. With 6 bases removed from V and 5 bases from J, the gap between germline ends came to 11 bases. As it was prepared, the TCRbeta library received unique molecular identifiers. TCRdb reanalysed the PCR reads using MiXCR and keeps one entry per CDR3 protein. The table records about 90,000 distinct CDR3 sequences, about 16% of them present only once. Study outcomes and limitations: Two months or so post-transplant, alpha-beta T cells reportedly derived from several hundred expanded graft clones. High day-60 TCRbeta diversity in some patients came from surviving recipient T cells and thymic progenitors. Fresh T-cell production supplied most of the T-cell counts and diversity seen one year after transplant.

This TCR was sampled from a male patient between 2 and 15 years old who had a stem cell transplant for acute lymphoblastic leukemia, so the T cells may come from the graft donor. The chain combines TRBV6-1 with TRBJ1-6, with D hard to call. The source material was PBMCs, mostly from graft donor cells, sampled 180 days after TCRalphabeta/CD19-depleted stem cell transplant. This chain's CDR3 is CASREPQNNSPLHF. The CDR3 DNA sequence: TGTGCCAGCAGGGAACCACAGAATAATTCACCCCTCCACTTT.